This T cell receptor (beta chain) was sequenced for a study of beta chain features in type 1 diabetes. Background on the study: All of the samples together had approximately 99 million sorted cells examined. Study-wide points: Whatever favoring of shorter templates PCR might show would apply equally to patients and controls. Shortening of TCRB CDR3s, moderate but significant, appeared in all four CD4+ subsets of Type 1 diabetes patients.

The authors took one heparinised blood draw, averaging about 120 mL, from each donor. As every portion of the isolated RNA was reverse transcribed, the sequencing read expressed TCRB transcripts. It was found that naive, central memory and regulatory T cell samples averaged approximately 3.6 million reads. Profiling relied on immunoSEQ multiplex PCR, and the TCRdb table lists in-frame clones only, not all of them. The table has about 270,000 clones, 14% seen once. The CDR3 has 14 residues. With 7 bases clipped from V and 6 bases from J, the junction kept 8 bases outside the gene matches. Germline lookup yields CDR1 SGHTA and CDR2 FQGNSA. Worth noting for this clone: Its target is not known.

The sequence came from a man aged 25 to 45 with type 1 diabetes. The rearrangement joins TRBV7-2 to TRBJ1-1; TRBD1 aligns across 10 bases. The sequenced sample was naive CD4+ T cells from blood. CDR3 in amino acids: CASIRDRGFSEAFF. CDR3 DNA: TGTGCCAGCATCCGGGACAGGGGATTTTCTGAAGCTTTCTTT. Looking up the rest from reference TRBV7-2 and TRBJ1-1 gives the full variable domain: GAGVSQSPSNKVTEKGKDVELRCDPISGHTALYWYRQSLGQGLEFLIYFQGNSAPDKSGLPSDRFSAERTGGSVSTLTIQRTQQEDSAVYLCASIRDRGFSEAFFGQGTRLTVV.